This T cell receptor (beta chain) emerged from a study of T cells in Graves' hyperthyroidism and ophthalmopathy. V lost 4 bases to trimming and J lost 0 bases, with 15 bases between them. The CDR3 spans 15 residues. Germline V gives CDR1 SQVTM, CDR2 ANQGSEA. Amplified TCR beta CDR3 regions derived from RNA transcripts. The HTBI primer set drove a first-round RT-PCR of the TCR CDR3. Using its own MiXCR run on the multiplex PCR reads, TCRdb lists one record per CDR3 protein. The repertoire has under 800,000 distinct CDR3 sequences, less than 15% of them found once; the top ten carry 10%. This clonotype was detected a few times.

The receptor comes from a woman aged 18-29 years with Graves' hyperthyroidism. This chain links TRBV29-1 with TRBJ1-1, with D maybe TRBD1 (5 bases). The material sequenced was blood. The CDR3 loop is CSVVGKGSVNTEAFF. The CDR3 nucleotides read TGCAGCGTTGTGGGGAAGGGGTCCGTGAACACTGAAGCTTTCTTT.